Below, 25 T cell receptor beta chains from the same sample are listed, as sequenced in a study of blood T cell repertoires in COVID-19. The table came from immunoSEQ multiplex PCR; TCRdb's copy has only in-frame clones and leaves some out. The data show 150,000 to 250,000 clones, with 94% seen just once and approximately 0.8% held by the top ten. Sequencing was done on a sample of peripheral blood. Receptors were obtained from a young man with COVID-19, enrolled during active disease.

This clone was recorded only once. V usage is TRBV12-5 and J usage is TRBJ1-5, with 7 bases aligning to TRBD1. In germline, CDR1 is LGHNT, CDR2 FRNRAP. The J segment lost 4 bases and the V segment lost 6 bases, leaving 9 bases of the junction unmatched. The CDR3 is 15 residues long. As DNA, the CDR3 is TGTGCTAGTGGCCGGGGACAGATCCCAAATCAGCCCCAGCATTTT. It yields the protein CASGRGQIPNQPQHF. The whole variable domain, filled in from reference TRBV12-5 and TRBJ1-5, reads DARVTQTPRHKVTEMGQEVTMRCQPILGHNTVFWYRQTMMQGLELLAYFRNRAPLDDSGMPKDRFSAEMPDATLATLKIQPSEPRDSAVYFCASGRGQIPNQPQHFGDGTRLSIL.

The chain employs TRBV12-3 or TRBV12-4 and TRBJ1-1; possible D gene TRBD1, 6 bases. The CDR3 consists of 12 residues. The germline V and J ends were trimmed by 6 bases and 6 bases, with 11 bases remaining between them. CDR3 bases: TGTGCCAGCAGAACTAGGGGGTCTGAAGCTTTCTTT. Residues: CASRTRGSEAFF.

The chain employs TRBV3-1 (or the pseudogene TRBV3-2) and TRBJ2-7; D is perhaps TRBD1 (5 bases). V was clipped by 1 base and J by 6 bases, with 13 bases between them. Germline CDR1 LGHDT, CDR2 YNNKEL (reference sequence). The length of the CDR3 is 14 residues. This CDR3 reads CASSQVRVPREQYF. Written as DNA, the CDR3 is TGTGCCAGCAGCCAAGTCAGGGTGCCGCGCGAGCAGTACTTC.

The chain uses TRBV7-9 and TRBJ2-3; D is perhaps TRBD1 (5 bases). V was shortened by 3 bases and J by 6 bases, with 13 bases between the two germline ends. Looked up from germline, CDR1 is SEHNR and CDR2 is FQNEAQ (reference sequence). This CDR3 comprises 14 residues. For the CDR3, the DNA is TGTGCCAGCAGCTTGGACAATCTGGATGATACGCAGTATTTT. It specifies CASSLDNLDDTQYF.

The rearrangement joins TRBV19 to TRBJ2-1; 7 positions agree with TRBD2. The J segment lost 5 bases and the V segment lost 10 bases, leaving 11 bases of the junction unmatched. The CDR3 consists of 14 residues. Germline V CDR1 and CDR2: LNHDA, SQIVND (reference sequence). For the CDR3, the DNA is TGTGCCATTAAGAAGCGGGGAGATGACAATGAGCAGTTCTTC. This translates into CAIKKRGDDNEQFF.

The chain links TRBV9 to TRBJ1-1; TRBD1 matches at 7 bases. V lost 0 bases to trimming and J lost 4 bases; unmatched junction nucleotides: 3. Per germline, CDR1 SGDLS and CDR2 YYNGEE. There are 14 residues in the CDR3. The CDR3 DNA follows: TGTGCCAGCAGCGTAGAGCAGGGGGGCACTGAAGCTTTCTTT. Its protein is CASSVEQGGTEAFF.

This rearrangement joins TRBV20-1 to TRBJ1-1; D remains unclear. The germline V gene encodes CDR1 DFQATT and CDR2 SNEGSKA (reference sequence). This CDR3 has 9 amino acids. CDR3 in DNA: TGCAGCCCGGCGGCTGAAGCTTTCTTT. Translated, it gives CSPAAEAFF.

The CDR3 DNA is TGTGCCAGTAGTCCGCCAGGGTCAGGCCCGGGCCGAAATGAGCAGTTCTTC. Amino acids: CASSPPGSGPGRNEQFF. J is TRBJ2-1 and V is TRBV19; possible D gene TRBD1, 5 bases. The CDR3 totals 17 residues. Germline V gene lookup returns CDR1 LNHDA and CDR2 SQIVND (reference sequence). V shed 5 bases and J shed 7 bases, with 24 bases lying between them.

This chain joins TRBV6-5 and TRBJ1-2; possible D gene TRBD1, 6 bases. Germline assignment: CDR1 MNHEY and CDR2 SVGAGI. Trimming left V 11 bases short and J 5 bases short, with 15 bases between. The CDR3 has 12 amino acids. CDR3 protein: CAGPTGTYGYTF. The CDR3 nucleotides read TGTGCCGGCCCTACAGGGACGTATGGCTACACCTTC.

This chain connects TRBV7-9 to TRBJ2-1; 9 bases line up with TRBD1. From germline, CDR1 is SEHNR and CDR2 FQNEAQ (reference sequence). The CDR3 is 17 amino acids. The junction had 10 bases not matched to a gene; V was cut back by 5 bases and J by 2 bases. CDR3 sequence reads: CASSPTDRGSPYNEQFF. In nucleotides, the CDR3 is TGTGCCAGCAGCCCAACCGACAGGGGGAGTCCCTACAATGAGCAGTTCTTC.

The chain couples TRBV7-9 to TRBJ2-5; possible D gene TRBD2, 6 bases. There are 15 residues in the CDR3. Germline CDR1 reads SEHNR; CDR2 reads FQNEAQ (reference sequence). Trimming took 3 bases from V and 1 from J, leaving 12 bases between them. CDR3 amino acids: CASSFGGDLQETQYF. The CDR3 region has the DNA TGTGCCAGCAGCTTCGGCGGGGACCTCCAAGAGACCCAGTACTTC.

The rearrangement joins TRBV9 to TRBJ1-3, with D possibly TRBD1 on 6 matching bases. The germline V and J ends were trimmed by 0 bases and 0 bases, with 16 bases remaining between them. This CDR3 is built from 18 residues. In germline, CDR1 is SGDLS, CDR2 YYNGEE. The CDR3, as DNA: TGTGCCAGCAGCGTAGCTATGGGACAACAAAACTCTGGAAACACCATATATTTT. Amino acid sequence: CASSVAMGQQNSGNTIYF.

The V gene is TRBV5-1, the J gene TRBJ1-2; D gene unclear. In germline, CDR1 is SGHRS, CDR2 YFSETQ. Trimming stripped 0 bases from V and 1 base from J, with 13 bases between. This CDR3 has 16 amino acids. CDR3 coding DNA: TGCGCCAGCAGCTTGGAACCTTTCGGGAGTAACTATGGCTACACCTTC. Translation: CASSLEPFGSNYGYTF.

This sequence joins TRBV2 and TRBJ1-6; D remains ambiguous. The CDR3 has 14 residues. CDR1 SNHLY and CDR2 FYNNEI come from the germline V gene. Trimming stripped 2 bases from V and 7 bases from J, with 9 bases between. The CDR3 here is CASSERGMNSPLHF. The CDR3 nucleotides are TGTGCCAGCAGTGAAAGAGGGATGAATTCACCCCTCCACTTT.

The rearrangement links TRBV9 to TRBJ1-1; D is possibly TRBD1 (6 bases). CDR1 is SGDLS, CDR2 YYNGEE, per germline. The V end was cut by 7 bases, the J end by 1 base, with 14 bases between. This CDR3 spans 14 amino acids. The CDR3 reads CASHSKGQNTEAFF. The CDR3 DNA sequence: TGTGCCAGCCACTCTAAGGGACAGAACACTGAAGCTTTCTTT.

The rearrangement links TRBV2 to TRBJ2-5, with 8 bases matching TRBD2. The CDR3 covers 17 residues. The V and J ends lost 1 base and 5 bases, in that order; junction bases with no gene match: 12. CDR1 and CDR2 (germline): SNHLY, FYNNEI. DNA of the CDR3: TGTGCCAGCAGTGAAGGGGCCACGGGGGGGCCTCTGGAGACCCAGTACTTC. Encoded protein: CASSEGATGGPLETQYF.

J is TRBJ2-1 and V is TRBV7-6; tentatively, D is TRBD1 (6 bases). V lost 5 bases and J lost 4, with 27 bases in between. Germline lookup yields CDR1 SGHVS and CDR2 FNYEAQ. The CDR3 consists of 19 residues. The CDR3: CASSKWAGDGLQLYNEQFF. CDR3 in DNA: TGTGCCAGCAGCAAATGGGCAGGGGACGGGTTGCAACTTTACAATGAGCAGTTCTTC.

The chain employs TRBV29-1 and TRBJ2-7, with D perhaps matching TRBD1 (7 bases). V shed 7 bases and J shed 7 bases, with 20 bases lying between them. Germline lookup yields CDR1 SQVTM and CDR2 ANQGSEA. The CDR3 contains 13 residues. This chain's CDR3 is CSAGVKGAGEQYF. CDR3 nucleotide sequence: TGCAGCGCCGGGGTGAAGGGGGCGGGGGAGCAGTACTTC.

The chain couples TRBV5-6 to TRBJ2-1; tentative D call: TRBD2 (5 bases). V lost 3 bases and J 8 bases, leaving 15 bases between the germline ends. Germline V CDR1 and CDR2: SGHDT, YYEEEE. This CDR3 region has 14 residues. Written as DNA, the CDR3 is TGTGCCAGCAGCTCCCTGGGAGCTAGGGATGAGCAGTTCTTC. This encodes CASSSLGARDEQFF.

CDR3: CASSLSTDYEQYF. The CDR3 nucleotides are TGCGCCAGCAGCTTGTCTACAGACTACGAGCAGTACTTC. The gene calls are TRBV5-1 and TRBJ2-7, with D unclear. There are 13 residues in the CDR3. V was clipped by 1 base and J by 3 bases, with 8 bases between them. The germline V gene encodes CDR1 SGHRS and CDR2 YFSETQ.

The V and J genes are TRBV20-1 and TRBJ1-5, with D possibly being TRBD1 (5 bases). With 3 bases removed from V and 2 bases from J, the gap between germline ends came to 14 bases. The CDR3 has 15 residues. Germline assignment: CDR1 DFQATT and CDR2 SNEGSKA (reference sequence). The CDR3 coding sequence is TGCAGTGCTAGTTTGACGGGGGATGGCAATCAGCCCCAGCATTTT. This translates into CSASLTGDGNQPQHF.

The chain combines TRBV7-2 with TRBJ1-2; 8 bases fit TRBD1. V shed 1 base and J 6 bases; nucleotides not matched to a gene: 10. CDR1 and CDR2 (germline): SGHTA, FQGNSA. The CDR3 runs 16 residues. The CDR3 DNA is TGTGCCAGCAGCTTAGATCCTTTGTCAGGGGGCGATGGCTACACCTTC. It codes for CASSLDPLSGGDGYTF.

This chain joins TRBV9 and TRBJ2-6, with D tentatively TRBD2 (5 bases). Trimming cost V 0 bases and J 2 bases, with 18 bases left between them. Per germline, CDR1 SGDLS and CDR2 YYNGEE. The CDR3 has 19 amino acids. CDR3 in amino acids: CASSVALEVRAAGANVLTF. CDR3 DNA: TGTGCCAGCAGCGTAGCCTTGGAGGTACGAGCGGCTGGGGCCAACGTCCTGACTTTC. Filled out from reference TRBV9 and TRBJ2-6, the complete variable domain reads DSGVTQTPKHLITATGQRVTLRCSPRSGDLSVYWYQQSLDQGLQFLIQYYNGEERAKGNILERFSAQQFPDLHSELNLSSLELGDSALYFCASSVALEVRAAGANVLTFGAGSRLTVL.

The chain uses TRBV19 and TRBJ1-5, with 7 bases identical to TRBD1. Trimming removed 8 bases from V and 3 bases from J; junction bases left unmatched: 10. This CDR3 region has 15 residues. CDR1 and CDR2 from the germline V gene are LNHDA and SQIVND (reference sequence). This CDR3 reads CASGGTALSNQPQHF. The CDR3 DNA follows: TGTGCCAGTGGGGGGACAGCACTTTCCAATCAGCCCCAGCATTTT.

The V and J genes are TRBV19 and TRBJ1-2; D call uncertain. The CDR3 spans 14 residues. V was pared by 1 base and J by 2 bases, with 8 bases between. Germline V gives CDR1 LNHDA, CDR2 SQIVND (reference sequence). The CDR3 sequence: CASSIGAENYGYTF. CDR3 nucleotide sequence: TGTGCCAGTAGTATAGGGGCAGAGAACTATGGCTACACCTTC.